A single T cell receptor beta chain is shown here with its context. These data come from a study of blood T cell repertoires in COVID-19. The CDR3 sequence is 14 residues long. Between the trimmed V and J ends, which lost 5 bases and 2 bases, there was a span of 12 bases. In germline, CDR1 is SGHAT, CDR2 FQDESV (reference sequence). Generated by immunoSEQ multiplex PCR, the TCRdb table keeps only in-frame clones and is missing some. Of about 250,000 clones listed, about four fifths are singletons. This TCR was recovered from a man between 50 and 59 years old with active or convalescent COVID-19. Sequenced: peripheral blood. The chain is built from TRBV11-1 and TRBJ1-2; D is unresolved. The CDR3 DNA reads TGTGCCAGCAGCCCCAGTGGAGCCAACTATGGCTACACCTTC. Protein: CASSPSGANYGYTF. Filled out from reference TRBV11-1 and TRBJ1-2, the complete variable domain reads EAEVAQSPRYKITEKSQAVAFWCDPISGHATLYWYRQILGQGPELLVQFQDESVVDDSQLPKDRFSAERLKGVDSTLKIQPAELGDSAMYLCASSPSGANYGYTFGSGTRLTVV.